This T cell receptor (beta chain) was observed in a study of T-cell memory formation after mild COVID-19. UMIs and sample barcodes were carried by the TCR alpha and TCR beta cDNA libraries that 5'RACE produced using constant-segment primers. TCRdb recomputed calls from the 5' RACE reads with MiXCR, one row per CDR3 protein. The repertoire has 210,000 or so distinct CDR3 sequences, 27% of them found once; the top ten carry about 10%. Whole-study results and caveats: Pre-infection memory showed some responding clones, and this suggested that cross-reactive memory joined. Contracting CD8+ clones were enriched in EMRA, CD4+ mainly in CM and EM.

V was shortened by 9 bases and J by 0 bases, with 15 bases between the two germline ends. This CDR3 contains 15 residues. Germline CDR1 SGHNT, CDR2 YENEEA. Concerning this clonotype: Its antigen is undetermined.

Material: PBMCs or a T cell subset sorted from them (not recorded which). The rearrangement links TRBV11-3 to TRBJ2-1; no clear D gene. The receptor was derived from an adult woman who had mild COVID-19 (a few samples of this study predate the infection). Cell type and time point are not known. CDR3 amino acids: CASNGRWSSYNEQFF. CDR3 DNA: TGTGCCAGTAATGGGCGCTGGAGCTCCTACAATGAGCAGTTCTTC.